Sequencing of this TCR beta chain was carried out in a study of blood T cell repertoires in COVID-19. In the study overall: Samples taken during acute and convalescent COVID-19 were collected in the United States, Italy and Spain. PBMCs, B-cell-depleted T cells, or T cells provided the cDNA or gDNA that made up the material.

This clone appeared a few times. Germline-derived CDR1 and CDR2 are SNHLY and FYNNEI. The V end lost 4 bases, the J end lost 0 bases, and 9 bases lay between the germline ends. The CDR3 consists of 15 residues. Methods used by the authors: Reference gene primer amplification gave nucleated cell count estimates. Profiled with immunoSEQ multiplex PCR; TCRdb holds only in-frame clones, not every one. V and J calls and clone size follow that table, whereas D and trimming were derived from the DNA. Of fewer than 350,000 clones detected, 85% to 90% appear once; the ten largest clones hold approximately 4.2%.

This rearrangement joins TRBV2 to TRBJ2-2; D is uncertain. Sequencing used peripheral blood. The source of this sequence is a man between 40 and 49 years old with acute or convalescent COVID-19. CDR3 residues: CASSGSRSNTGELFF. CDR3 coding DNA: TGTGCCAGCAGTGGGTCGAGGTCGAACACCGGGGAGCTGTTTTTT.